This TCR beta chain is drawn from a study of PD-1 blockade in classical Hodgkin lymphoma. Study-level findings and limits: Reasons behind the repertoire differences stay unclear, perhaps disease activity or earlier therapy. CD8+ TCR diversity did not rise significantly by C4D1, unlike CD4+.

Produced via immunoSEQ multiplex PCR; TCRdb's table is partial and in-frame only. The table lists approximately 19,000 clones, around 79% of them singletons. There was relapse after autologous stem cell transplantation in every patient, and there was variation in brentuximab vedotin exposure. The germline V gene has CDR1 MNHNS and CDR2 SASEGT. With 8 bases clipped from V and 2 bases from J, the junction kept 9 bases outside the gene matches. The CDR3 runs to 14 residues. In regard to this clone: The antigen remains undetermined.

The source of this sequence is a human donor with classical Hodgkin lymphoma. The chain joins TRBV6-1 to TRBJ2-7; 7 bases agree with TRBD1. The material was peripheral blood mononuclear cells (PBMCs), obtained before the second cycle of nivolumab. CDR3 DNA sequence: TGTGCCAGCGTCAAAAGACAGGGAACCTACGAGCAGTACTTC. Translated: CASVKRQGTYEQYF.